One sample yielded the 5 T cell receptor beta chains listed below, sequenced in a study of blood T cell repertoires in COVID-19. Produced via immunoSEQ multiplex PCR; TCRdb's table is partial and in-frame only. The profile covers 250,000 to 350,000 clones, with roughly 90% appearing a single time and 5% to 7% taken by the ten largest. The specimen sequenced was peripheral blood. The source of these receptors is a man between 18 and 35 years old who had recovered from COVID-19.

In DNA form, the CDR3 reads TGTGCCAGCAGCCAGACAGGGGGCTTTACTGGAAACACCATATATTTT. Amino acids: CASSQTGGFTGNTIYF. The rearrangement uses TRBV5-4 and TRBJ1-3, with TRBD1 identical over 10 bases. V was pared by 4 bases and J by 2 bases, with 6 bases of the junction left unmatched. The CDR3 is 16 amino acids. CDR1 is SGHNT and CDR2 is YYREEE in the germline V gene (reference sequence).

The chain carries TRBV18 and TRBJ2-3; 10 bases line up with TRBD2. V shed 1 base and J 4 bases; nucleotides not matched to a gene: 11. Looked up from germline, CDR1 is KGHSH and CDR2 is LQKENI. The CDR3 loop spans 18 amino acids. The CDR3, as DNA: TGTGCCAGCTCACCACGTATGGTAATAGCGGGGGGCTCAGATACGCAGTATTTT. Its translation is CASSPRMVIAGGSDTQYF.

This chain joins TRBV7-8 and TRBJ2-2; D unresolved. Trimming shortened V by 5 bases and J by 5 bases, and 6 bases separated the two germline ends. Germline CDR1 reads SGHVS; CDR2 reads FQNEAQ. The length of the CDR3 is 12 residues. In DNA, the CDR3 is TGTGCCAGCAGCCCCCATACCGGGGAGCTGTTTTTT. Its protein is CASSPHTGELFF.

The chain uses TRBV7-9 and TRBJ2-2, with D possibly being TRBD2 (5 bases). The CDR3 totals 14 residues. Germline CDR1 is SEHNR and CDR2 is FQNEAQ (reference sequence). Trimming cost V 3 bases and J 1 base, with 6 bases left between them. CDR3 sequence reads: CASSFGGNTGELFF. DNA of the CDR3: TGTGCCAGCAGCTTTGGAGGGAACACCGGGGAGCTGTTTTTT.

The chain employs TRBV19 and TRBJ1-2, with D unclear. The germline CDR1 and CDR2 sequences are LNHDA and SQIVND (reference sequence). CDR3 size: 15 residues. Deletions cut 3 bases from V and 0 bases from J, with 11 bases between. This CDR3 reads CASSIASTSNYGYTF. The CDR3 nucleotides are TGTGCCAGTAGTATTGCTTCTACCTCTAACTATGGCTACACCTTC.